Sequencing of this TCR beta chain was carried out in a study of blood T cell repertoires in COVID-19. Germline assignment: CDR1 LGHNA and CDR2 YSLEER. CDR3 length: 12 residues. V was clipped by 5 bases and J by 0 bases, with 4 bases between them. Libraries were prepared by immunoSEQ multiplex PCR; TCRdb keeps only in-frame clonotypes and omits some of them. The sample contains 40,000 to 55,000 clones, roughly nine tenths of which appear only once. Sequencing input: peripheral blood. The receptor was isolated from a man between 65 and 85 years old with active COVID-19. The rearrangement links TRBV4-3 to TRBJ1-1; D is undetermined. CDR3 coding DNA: TGCGCCAGCAGCGGAGTGAACACTGAAGCTTTCTTT. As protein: CASSGVNTEAFF.